These 22 T cell receptor beta chains were all obtained from the same sample, sequenced in a study of T cell responses to AZD1222 COVID-19 vaccine. Data came from immunoSEQ multiplex PCR; TCRdb stores just in-frame clones and leaves some out. Of around 100,000 clones in the sample, more than 75% were seen once. Specimen: peripheral blood, collected on day 0 of AZD1222 vaccination. The receptors derive from an adult in good health.

The chain couples TRBV15 to TRBJ2-2; TRBD2 matches at 9 bases. The trim removed 2 bases at V and 5 bases at J, leaving 6 bases unmatched. There are 16 residues in the CDR3. CDR1 and CDR2 (germline): LNHNV, YYDKDF (reference sequence). DNA for the CDR3: TGTGCCACCAGCAGAAATAGCGGGAGATCGACCGGGGAGCTGTTTTTT. It yields the protein CATSRNSGRSTGELFF.

On this clone: Other DNA sequences of this sample code for an identical CDR3. This chain links TRBV3-1 (or the pseudogene TRBV3-2) with TRBJ1-1; tentatively, D is TRBD1 (5 bases). Germline loops: CDR1 LGHDT, CDR2 YNNKEL (reference sequence). Trimming pared 4 bases from V and 1 base from J, leaving 10 bases between. The CDR3 runs 14 residues. The CDR3 DNA sequence: TGTGCCAGCAGCCGGTTAGGGGCGAACACTGAAGCTTTCTTT. This codes for CASSRLGANTEAFF.

The rearrangement links TRBV4-1 to TRBJ2-7; perhaps D is TRBD1 or TRBD2 (5 bases each). Trimming took off 7 bases at V and 5 bases at J, with 18 bases between the two ends. Germline V CDR1 and CDR2: MGHRA, YSYEKL. This CDR3 spans 14 amino acids. The CDR3 DNA is TGCGCCAGCACCCCACTTCCGGGGCTGGACGAGCAGTACTTC. Amino acid sequence: CASTPLPGLDEQYF.

The chain uses TRBV19 and TRBJ2-5; maybe TRBD1 (6 bases). Per germline, CDR1 LNHDA and CDR2 SQIVND (reference sequence). The CDR3 loop spans 13 amino acids. The V gene lost 4 bases and the J gene lost 4 bases, with 10 bases spanning the gap. The CDR3 loop is CASSTDRTETQYF. For the CDR3, the DNA is TGTGCCAGTAGTACCGACAGGACAGAGACCCAGTACTTC. The full variable domain, with the rest looked up from reference TRBV19 and TRBJ2-5, is DGGITQSPKYLFRKEGQNVTLSCEQNLNHDAMYWYRQDPGQGLRLIYYSQIVNDFQKGDIAEGYSVSREKKESFPLTVTSAQKNPTAFYLCASSTDRTETQYFGPGTRLLVL.

This clone was detected once. The chain is built from TRBV5-4 and TRBJ2-5; D unclear. This CDR3 is built from 12 residues. CDR1 is SGHNT and CDR2 is YYREEE in the germline V gene (reference sequence). V lost 1 base and J lost 5, with 6 bases in between. The CDR3 bases are TGTGCCAGCAGCTTGTTATCGGAGACCCAGTACTTC. Its protein product is CASSLLSETQYF.

The V and J genes are TRBV6-1 and TRBJ1-3, with a weak D call TRBD1 (6 bases). Germline V gene lookup returns CDR1 MNHNS and CDR2 SASEGT. The CDR3 extends over 16 amino acids. The V gene lost 2 bases and the J gene lost 4 bases, with 15 bases spanning the gap. The CDR3 sequence: CASSERTQGSGNTIYF. The CDR3 bases are TGTGCCAGCAGTGAACGGACTCAGGGGTCCGGAAACACCATATATTTT.

The rearrangement joins TRBV9 to TRBJ1-1; D is ambiguous. Per germline, CDR1 SGDLS and CDR2 YYNGEE. V gave up 5 bases and J gave up 1 base, with 12 bases separating them. CDR3 length equals 14 residues. The CDR3 DNA reads TGTGCCAGCAGTGGAATTGGAGCGAACACTGAAGCTTTCTTT. The encoded protein is CASSGIGANTEAFF. The variable domain in full, with the rest retrieved from reference TRBV9 and TRBJ1-1, is DSGVTQTPKHLITATGQRVTLRCSPRSGDLSVYWYQQSLDQGLQFLIQYYNGEERAKGNILERFSAQQFPDLHSELNLSSLELGDSALYFCASSGIGANTEAFFGQGTRLTVV.

V gene TRBV5-1 combines with J gene TRBJ2-3, with 8 bases identical to TRBD1. Per the germline V gene, CDR1 is SGHRS and CDR2 is YFSETQ. The CDR3 sequence is 12 residues long. V lost 10 bases and J lost 4; bases outside the gene matches: 5. This chain's CDR3 is CAPDRGADTQYF. In DNA form, the CDR3 reads TGCGCCCCCGACAGGGGCGCAGATACGCAGTATTTT.

The chain joins TRBV5-1 to TRBJ1-2; 8 bases map to TRBD1. In germline, CDR1 is SGHRS, CDR2 YFSETQ. This CDR3 contains 13 residues. V gave up 2 bases and J gave up 12 bases; unmatched junction bases: 9. The CDR3 DNA sequence: TGCGCCAGCAGCTTACAGGGGGGGAATTTGAACACCTTC. It is translated as CASSLQGGNLNTF. The full variable domain, rest sourced from reference TRBV5-1 and TRBJ1-2, is KAGVTQTPRYLIKTRGQQVTLSCSPISGHRSVSWYQQTPGQGLQFLFEYFSETQRNKGNFPGRFSGRQFSNSRSEMNVSTLELGDSALYLCASSLQGGNLNTFGSGTRLTVV.

The chain links TRBV28 to TRBJ2-3; D unresolved. Germline loops: CDR1 MDHEN, CDR2 SYDVKM. The length of the CDR3 is 13 residues. The ends were cut back, 8 bases at V and 0 bases at J, with 9 bases in the middle. The CDR3 is CASGEESTDTQYF. The CDR3 nucleotides read TGTGCCAGCGGTGAGGAGAGCACAGATACGCAGTATTTT.

The genes are TRBV20-1 and TRBJ1-2; D gene uncertain. This CDR3 comprises 11 residues. V was clipped by 7 bases and J by 7 bases, with 13 bases between them. The germline gives CDR1 DFQATT, CDR2 SNEGSKA (reference sequence). CDR3 coding DNA: TGCAGTGTCCCGTCGGGTGGTGGCTACACCTTC. Amino acids: CSVPSGGGYTF.

The V call is TRBV21-1, the J call TRBJ1-1. TRBV21-1 is noted as a pseudogene. The CDR3 runs 15 residues. The CDR3 DNA sequence: TGTGCCAGCAGCAAGGACGGGGTTTCCAACACTGAAGCTTTCTTT. This sequence encodes CASSKDGVSNTEAFF.

The CDR3 nucleotides read TGTGCCAGCAGCTTAGGGGCCTTCAGATCCTACGAGCAGTACTTC. Translation: CASSLGAFRSYEQYF. V usage is TRBV7-2 and J usage is TRBJ2-7, with D unclear. The V and J ends lost 1 base and 1 base respectively, with 11 bases between them. CDR1 and CDR2 from the germline V gene are SGHTA and FQGNSA. The CDR3 contains 15 residues. Full variable domain (missing parts from reference TRBV7-2 and TRBJ2-7): GAGVSQSPSNKVTEKGKDVELRCDPISGHTALYWYRQSLGQGLEFLIYFQGNSAPDKSGLPSDRFSAERTGGSVSTLTIQRTQQEDSAVYLCASSLGAFRSYEQYFGPGTRLTVT.

The chain links TRBV5-4 to TRBJ2-2; TRBD2 agrees at 9 bases. Germline assignment: CDR1 SGHNT and CDR2 YYREEE (reference sequence). This CDR3 contains 16 residues. With V trimmed by 4 bases and J by 2 bases, 6 bases remained unmatched. The CDR3 loop reads CASSRRLAGNTGELFF. In nucleotides, the CDR3 is TGTGCCAGCAGCAGGCGCCTAGCGGGAAACACCGGGGAGCTGTTTTTT.

The rearrangement joins TRBV9 to TRBJ2-7; D gene uncertain. Germline V gives CDR1 SGDLS, CDR2 YYNGEE. The CDR3 length is 13 residues. Trimming cost V 4 bases and J 4 bases, with 12 bases left between them. The DNA for the CDR3 is TGTGCCAGCAGCCCTCAAGACGGATACGAGCAGTACTTC. Protein product: CASSPQDGYEQYF.

The chain combines TRBV19 with TRBJ1-1, with 7 bases identical to TRBD1. This CDR3 comprises 15 residues. V was pared by 4 bases and J by 7 bases, with 12 bases of the junction left unmatched. From germline, CDR1 is LNHDA and CDR2 SQIVND (reference sequence). The CDR3 here is CASSTFQGDGSEAFF. CDR3 bases: TGTGCCAGTAGTACATTTCAGGGGGATGGTAGTGAAGCTTTCTTT.

This chain connects TRBV24-1 to TRBJ2-6; D remains ambiguous. CDR1 is KGHDR, CDR2 SFDVKD, per germline. The V end was cut by 5 bases, the J end by 0 bases, with 16 bases between. CDR3 length: 18 amino acids. The CDR3 reads CATSAQIKGLSGANVLTF. The CDR3 DNA reads as TGTGCCACCAGTGCCCAGATTAAGGGTCTCTCTGGGGCCAACGTCCTGACTTTC.

This clone was recorded once. The chain combines TRBV6-5 with TRBJ1-1, with D hard to call. In germline, CDR1 is MNHEY, CDR2 SVGAGI. Trimming took 0 bases from V and 2 from J, leaving 7 bases between them. The CDR3 is 14 residues long. CDR3 sequence: CASSYSGFNTEAFF. DNA of the CDR3: TGTGCCAGCAGTTACTCGGGGTTCAACACTGAAGCTTTCTTT.

This clone was detected a few times. The rearrangement links TRBV7-2 to TRBJ2-2; D remains unclear. This CDR3 has 13 residues. Germline CDR1 reads SGHTA; CDR2 reads FQGNSA. The germline V and J ends were trimmed by 0 bases and 8 bases, with 7 bases remaining between them. CDR3 region: CASSLAMGGELFF. For the CDR3, the DNA is TGTGCCAGCAGCTTAGCGATGGGGGGGGAGCTGTTTTTT.

The chain employs TRBV2 and TRBJ1-3; tentatively, D is TRBD1 (5 bases). Per germline, CDR1 SNHLY and CDR2 FYNNEI. V was shortened by 6 bases and J by 0 bases, with 15 bases between the two germline ends. The CDR3 totals 16 residues. CDR3 in amino acids: CASRGEGMFSGNTIYF. CDR3 in DNA: TGTGCCAGCAGGGGAGAGGGGATGTTCTCTGGAAACACCATATATTTT.

The J gene is TRBJ2-7, the V gene TRBV21-1; TRBD2, the D gene given by the table, was not confirmed from the DNA. TRBV21-1 is termed a pseudogene. The CDR3 is made up of 16 amino acids. CDR3 nucleotide sequence: TGTGCCAGCAGCAAAGGGCCCATTTTTTGGCCGCGGGAGCAGTACTTC. Its translation is CASSKGPIFWPREQYF.

The chain uses TRBV2 and TRBJ1-3; D is unclear. CDR1 is SNHLY and CDR2 is FYNNEI in the germline V gene. Deletions cut 3 bases from V and 0 bases from J, with 6 bases between. The CDR3 has 14 amino acids. The CDR3: CASSEGSSGNTIYF. DNA for the CDR3: TGTGCCAGCAGTGAGGGGAGCTCTGGAAACACCATATATTTT.